This is a list of T cell receptor beta chains from one sample in a study of human T cells and chemical hapten exposure. Each CDR3 protein is one row after TCRdb ran MiXCR on the RACE reads. The sample has roughly 200,000 distinct CDR3 sequences; about 22% are singletons. Sequences were derived from whole blood, sampled in connection with sensitization to the hapten diphenylcyclopropenone (DPC). These receptors were taken from a woman aged 40 to 50 with alopecia areata. Some clones in this sample may be carry-over from other donors' samples. CDR3s include the opening cysteine and the closing phenylalanine or tryptophan. D genes are given only for firm matches. Not every row has a clone size; where given, it reads once, few, many or a size class.

d_call: TRBD1
j_call: TRBJ2-3
cdr3_length: 16
clone_size: few
v_call: TRBV29-1
cdr3_aa: CSVEDTGQGAGDTQYF
cdr3_nt: TGCAGCGTTGAAGATACTGGACAGGGGGCGGGAGATACGCAGTATTTT

d_call: TRBD1
j_call: TRBJ1-5
cdr3_length: 13
clone_size: few
v_call: TRBV20-1
cdr3_aa: CSAKIQGDQPQHF
cdr3_nt: TGCAGTGCTAAAATACAGGGGGATCAGCCCCAGCATTTT

d_call: NA
j_call: TRBJ2-1
cdr3_length: 12
clone_size: many
v_call: TRBV6-2/TRBV6-3
cdr3_aa: CASRNSGLKWFF
cdr3_nt: TGTGCCAGCAGGAACTCCGGTCTGAAATGGTTCTTC

d_call: NA
j_call: TRBJ2-5
cdr3_length: 15
clone_size: once
v_call: TRBV11-2
cdr3_aa: CASSLEGSRQETQYF
cdr3_nt: TGTGCCAGCAGCTTAGAAGGCTCAAGGCAAGAGACCCAGTACTTC

d_call: NA
j_call: TRBJ1-5
cdr3_length: 14
clone_size: few
v_call: TRBV2
cdr3_aa: CASRKEGGNQPQHF
cdr3_nt: TGTGCCAGCAGGAAGGAAGGGGGCAATCAGCCCCAGCATTTT

d_call: NA
j_call: TRBJ1-5
cdr3_length: 14
clone_size: few
v_call: TRBV6-1
cdr3_aa: CASRYGTPGQPQHF
cdr3_nt: TGTGCCAGCAGGTACGGGACTCCTGGACAGCCCCAGCATTTT

d_call: TRBD2
j_call: TRBJ2-1
cdr3_length: 16
clone_size: NA
v_call: TRBV29-1
cdr3_aa: CSVEGGRDSSYNEQFF
cdr3_nt: TGCAGCGTTGAGGGCGGGAGGGACAGCTCCTACAATGAGCAGTTCTTC

d_call: NA
j_call: TRBJ2-3
cdr3_length: 15
clone_size: NA
v_call: TRBV20-1
cdr3_aa: CSARDGVFSTDTQYF
cdr3_nt: TGCAGTGCTAGAGACGGAGTTTTTAGCACAGATACGCAGTATTTT

d_call: TRBD2
j_call: TRBJ2-7
cdr3_length: 15
clone_size: few
v_call: TRBV9
cdr3_aa: CASSPLAGGPFEQYF
cdr3_nt: TGTGCCAGCAGCCCCCTTGCGGGAGGGCCATTCGAGCAGTACTTC

d_call: NA
j_call: TRBJ1-1
cdr3_length: 12
clone_size: NA
v_call: TRBV6-1
cdr3_aa: CASKPGNTEAFF
cdr3_nt: TGTGCCAGCAAGCCAGGAAACACTGAAGCTTTCTTT

d_call: TRBD1
j_call: TRBJ2-1
cdr3_length: 16
clone_size: few
v_call: TRBV9
cdr3_aa: CATSQGDDPSYNEQFF
cdr3_nt: TGTGCCACCTCACAGGGGGACGACCCCTCCTACAATGAGCAGTTCTTC

d_call: NA
j_call: TRBJ1-5
cdr3_length: 14
clone_size: NA
v_call: TRBV6-2/TRBV6-3
cdr3_aa: CASSYRGDSEPQHF
cdr3_nt: TGTGCCAGCAGTTATCGGGGGGATTCCGAGCCCCAGCATTTT

d_call: TRBD2
j_call: TRBJ2-1
cdr3_length: 15
clone_size: NA
v_call: TRBV10-3
cdr3_aa: CAIRDTSGSYNEQFF
cdr3_nt: TGTGCCATCAGGGATACTAGCGGGAGCTACAATGAGCAGTTCTTC

d_call: NA
j_call: TRBJ1-4
cdr3_length: 14
clone_size: NA
v_call: TRBV12-3/TRBV12-4
cdr3_aa: CASSLTGSNEKLFF
cdr3_nt: TGTGCCAGCAGTTTAACGGGGAGTAATGAAAAACTGTTTTTT

d_call: NA
j_call: TRBJ1-2
cdr3_length: 15
clone_size: NA
v_call: TRBV4-2
cdr3_aa: CASSQDPGEDYGYTF
cdr3_nt: TGTGCCAGCAGCCAAGACCCAGGGGAGGACTATGGCTACACCTTC

d_call: NA
j_call: TRBJ1-3
cdr3_length: 14
clone_size: NA
v_call: TRBV27
cdr3_aa: CASSPGIQGNTIYF
cdr3_nt: TGTGCCAGCAGCCCTGGGATACAGGGAAACACCATATATTTT

d_call: TRBD2
j_call: TRBJ2-7
cdr3_length: 15
clone_size: once
v_call: TRBV7-2
cdr3_aa: CASSTTSGGPYEQYF
cdr3_nt: TGTGCCAGCAGCACAACTAGCGGGGGTCCCTACGAGCAGTACTTC

d_call: NA
j_call: TRBJ2-3
cdr3_length: 14
clone_size: NA
v_call: TRBV9
cdr3_aa: CASSVRQVQDTQYF
cdr3_nt: TGTGCCAGCAGCGTGCGACAGGTTCAAGATACGCAGTATTTT

d_call: TRBD1
j_call: TRBJ2-1
cdr3_length: 16
clone_size: NA
v_call: TRBV5-1
cdr3_aa: CASSPAVQGGINEQFF
cdr3_nt: TGCGCCAGCAGCCCGGCCGTACAGGGGGGAATCAATGAGCAGTTCTTC

d_call: NA
j_call: TRBJ2-3
cdr3_length: 13
clone_size: few
v_call: TRBV29-1
cdr3_aa: CSVGFRTTDTQYF
cdr3_nt: TGCAGCGTTGGGTTCAGGACAACAGATACGCAGTATTTT

d_call: TRBD1
j_call: TRBJ2-5
cdr3_length: 15
clone_size: few
v_call: TRBV20-1
cdr3_aa: CSARDPRTGRQTQYF
cdr3_nt: TGCAGTGCTAGAGATCCCCGGACAGGGAGGCAGACCCAGTACTTC

d_call: TRBD2
j_call: TRBJ2-1
cdr3_length: 14
clone_size: few
v_call: TRBV29-1
cdr3_aa: CSAHPGLSRDEQFF
cdr3_nt: TGCAGCGCTCACCCGGGACTAAGTCGGGATGAGCAGTTCTTC

d_call: TRBD1
j_call: TRBJ1-6
cdr3_length: 16
clone_size: NA
v_call: TRBV4-1
cdr3_aa: CASSQVTGQGNSPLHF
cdr3_nt: TGCGCCAGCAGCCAAGTAACGGGACAGGGGAATTCACCCCTCCACTTT

d_call: NA
j_call: TRBJ2-1
cdr3_length: 15
clone_size: NA
v_call: TRBV6-5
cdr3_aa: CASSRTVYSYNEQFF
cdr3_nt: TGTGCCAGCAGTAGGACAGTTTACTCCTACAATGAGCAGTTCTTC

d_call: NA
j_call: TRBJ2-1
cdr3_length: 14
clone_size: NA
v_call: TRBV7-3
cdr3_aa: CASSLRDTYNEQFF
cdr3_nt: TGTGCCAGCAGCTTAAGGGACACCTACAATGAGCAGTTCTTC

d_call: TRBD1
j_call: TRBJ1-1
cdr3_length: 14
clone_size: NA
v_call: TRBV7-2
cdr3_aa: CASRAGTANTEAFF
cdr3_nt: TGTGCCAGCAGGGCGGGGACAGCGAACACTGAAGCTTTCTTT

d_call: NA
j_call: TRBJ2-1
cdr3_length: 13
clone_size: few
v_call: TRBV21-1
cdr3_aa: CASSKTRGDEQFF
cdr3_nt: TGTGCCAGCAGCAAAACTAGAGGCGATGAGCAGTTCTTC

d_call: TRBD2
j_call: TRBJ2-1
cdr3_length: 16
clone_size: NA
v_call: TRBV9
cdr3_aa: CASSVDGTSGRGEQFF
cdr3_nt: TGTGCCAGCAGCGTAGACGGGACTAGCGGGAGGGGTGAGCAGTTCTTC

d_call: NA
j_call: TRBJ2-3
cdr3_length: 13
clone_size: NA
v_call: TRBV29-1
cdr3_aa: CSADHRATDTQYF
cdr3_nt: TGCAGCGCCGACCACAGGGCCACAGATACGCAGTATTTT

d_call: NA
j_call: TRBJ1-3
cdr3_length: 19
clone_size: NA
v_call: TRBV30
cdr3_aa: CACGLWQVRNGYTGNTIYF
cdr3_nt: TGTGCCTGCGGGTTATGGCAGGTCAGAAACGGATACACTGGAAACACCATATATTTT

d_call: NA
j_call: TRBJ1-6
cdr3_length: 15
clone_size: few
v_call: TRBV5-1
cdr3_aa: CASSLDPTGNSPLHF
cdr3_nt: TGCGCCAGCAGCTTGGATCCGACAGGCAATTCACCCCTCCACTTT

d_call: NA
j_call: TRBJ2-2
cdr3_length: 13
clone_size: NA
v_call: TRBV5-1
cdr3_aa: CASSPTVTGELFF
cdr3_nt: TGCGCCAGCAGCCCCACAGTCACCGGGGAGCTGTTTTTT

d_call: NA
j_call: TRBJ2-6
cdr3_length: 17
clone_size: NA
v_call: TRBV27
cdr3_aa: CASSRTGTDSGANVLTF
cdr3_nt: TGTGCCAGCAGCCGAACCGGGACGGACTCTGGGGCCAACGTCCTGACTTTC

d_call: NA
j_call: TRBJ1-1
cdr3_length: 12
clone_size: many
v_call: TRBV10-3
cdr3_aa: CAMQGLNTEAFF
cdr3_nt: TGTGCCATGCAGGGCCTGAACACTGAAGCTTTCTTT

d_call: TRBD2
j_call: TRBJ2-5
cdr3_length: 15
clone_size: NA
v_call: TRBV28
cdr3_aa: CASSYGLAASETQYF
cdr3_nt: TGTGCCAGCAGTTACGGACTAGCGGCTAGCGAGACCCAGTACTTC

d_call: NA
j_call: TRBJ1-1
cdr3_length: 17
clone_size: NA
v_call: TRBV4-1
cdr3_aa: CASSQESWEGMNTEAFF
cdr3_nt: TGCGCCAGCAGCCAAGAGAGTTGGGAGGGGATGAACACTGAAGCTTTCTTT

d_call: NA
j_call: TRBJ2-7
cdr3_length: 14
clone_size: NA
v_call: TRBV11-2
cdr3_aa: CASSLDVRIYEQYF
cdr3_nt: TGTGCCAGCAGCTTAGACGTCAGGATCTACGAGCAGTACTTC

d_call: NA
j_call: TRBJ1-2
cdr3_length: 11
clone_size: few
v_call: TRBV29-1
cdr3_aa: CSVEFLGGYTF
cdr3_nt: TGCAGCGTTGAATTCTTGGGAGGCTACACCTTC

d_call: NA
j_call: TRBJ1-2
cdr3_length: 14
clone_size: NA
v_call: TRBV29-1
cdr3_aa: CSVEEGNLNYGYTF
cdr3_nt: TGCAGCGTTGAGGAGGGTAACCTTAACTATGGCTACACCTTC

d_call: TRBD2
j_call: TRBJ2-1
cdr3_length: 14
clone_size: NA
v_call: TRBV12-3/TRBV12-4
cdr3_aa: CASNVAGGGDEQFF
cdr3_nt: TGTGCCAGCAATGTAGCGGGAGGGGGCGATGAGCAGTTCTTC

d_call: TRBD1
j_call: TRBJ2-5
cdr3_length: 13
clone_size: few
v_call: TRBV7-2
cdr3_aa: CASSFDREETQYF
cdr3_nt: TGTGCCAGCAGCTTCGACAGGGAAGAGACCCAGTACTTC

d_call: NA
j_call: TRBJ2-5
cdr3_length: 14
clone_size: few
v_call: TRBV6-2/TRBV6-3
cdr3_aa: CASRPLSYEETQYF
cdr3_nt: TGTGCCAGCAGACCCCTTAGTTACGAAGAGACCCAGTACTTC

d_call: NA
j_call: TRBJ1-1
cdr3_length: 11
clone_size: NA
v_call: TRBV20-1
cdr3_aa: CSARSGREAFF
cdr3_nt: TGCAGTGCTAGAAGCGGGAGGGAAGCTTTCTTT

d_call: NA
j_call: TRBJ2-1
cdr3_length: 11
clone_size: NA
v_call: TRBV7-9
cdr3_aa: CASSFSDEQFF
cdr3_nt: TGTGCCAGCAGCTTCTCTGATGAGCAGTTCTTC

d_call: NA
j_call: TRBJ1-6
cdr3_length: 14
clone_size: NA
v_call: TRBV29-1
cdr3_aa: CSVAESSYNSPLHF
cdr3_nt: TGCAGCGTTGCAGAGAGCTCCTATAATTCACCCCTCCACTTT

d_call: TRBD1
j_call: TRBJ2-3
cdr3_length: 14
clone_size: NA
v_call: TRBV6-2/TRBV6-3
cdr3_aa: CGTLRGQGADTQYF
cdr3_nt: TGTGGAACCCTCCGGGGACAGGGGGCCGATACGCAGTATTTT

d_call: NA
j_call: TRBJ2-3
cdr3_length: 15
clone_size: few
v_call: TRBV6-5
cdr3_aa: CASSYQGASTDTQYF
cdr3_nt: TGTGCCAGCAGTTACCAGGGCGCGAGCACAGATACGCAGTATTTT

d_call: NA
j_call: TRBJ1-1
cdr3_length: 14
clone_size: NA
v_call: TRBV25-1
cdr3_aa: CASSEHRDPTEAFF
cdr3_nt: TGTGCCAGCAGTGAACACCGGGATCCCACTGAAGCTTTCTTT

d_call: TRBD2
j_call: TRBJ2-3
cdr3_length: 16
clone_size: NA
v_call: TRBV11-2
cdr3_aa: CASSLRWTSGRDTQYF
cdr3_nt: TGTGCCAGCAGCTTACGTTGGACTAGCGGGAGGGATACGCAGTATTTT